These 4 T cell receptor beta chains were sequenced from one sample in a study of blood T cell repertoires in COVID-19. The assay was immunoSEQ multiplex PCR, and TCRdb's table has in-frame clones only and misses some. The sample shows roughly 150,000 clones, 80% to 90% of them seen only once. The sample consisted of peripheral blood. The source of these receptors is a woman between 45 and 60 years old with acute or convalescent COVID-19.

The chain links TRBV19 to TRBJ1-3; possibly TRBD1 for D (6 bases). The germline V and J ends were trimmed by 5 bases and 4 bases, with 15 bases remaining between them. The germline CDR1 and CDR2 sequences are LNHDA and SQIVND (reference sequence). This CDR3 region has 15 residues. CDR3 in DNA: TGTGCCAGTAGTCCTTCGGACAGCCGGGGAAACACCATATATTTT. Its protein product is CASSPSDSRGNTIYF.

V and J are TRBV11-2 and TRBJ2-7, with D unclear. The germline V gene has CDR1 SGHAT and CDR2 FQNNGV. The germline V and J ends were trimmed by 5 bases and 2 bases, with 16 bases remaining between them. This CDR3 is built from 15 residues. CDR3 in amino acids: CASSGSGWSAYEQYF. CDR3 nucleotide sequence: TGTGCCAGCAGCGGCAGTGGATGGAGTGCCTACGAGCAGTACTTC.

The V call is TRBV5-6, the J call TRBJ1-6; D uncertain. This CDR3 region has 13 residues. The V gene's germline CDR1 is SGHDT and CDR2 YYEEEE. V was trimmed by 4 bases and J by 5 bases, leaving 7 bases between them. CDR3 in amino acids: CASSTYDNSPLHF. CDR3 in DNA: TGTGCCAGCAGCACTTACGATAATTCACCCCTCCACTTT.

V usage is TRBV9 and J usage is TRBJ2-7, with 8 bases identical to TRBD1. This CDR3 is built from 15 residues. Trimming cost V 0 bases and J 1 base; bases outside gene matches: 3. CDR1 is SGDLS, CDR2 YYNGEE, per germline. CDR3 DNA sequence: TGTGCCAGCAGCGTAGGGGGACAGGCGTCCTACGAGCAGTACTTC. Encoded protein: CASSVGGQASYEQYF.